These T cell receptor beta chains were read from a single sample in a study of cytomegalovirus exposure and HLA in healthy donors. Repertoires were generated with immunoSEQ multiplex PCR, while TCRdb's copy carries only in-frame clones and drops some. Of roughly 55,000 clones in the sample, roughly four fifths were seen once. Sequencing was performed on PBMCs. Every receptor here comes from a boy between 5 and 17 years old in good health and CMV-seropositive. CDR3s include the opening cysteine and the closing phenylalanine or tryptophan. A row's size may be missing; if present it is once, few, many or a size class.

TRBV11-2,.,.,CASSFSRLEQYF
TRBV12-5,few,TRBJ1-1,CASGPGQAEAFF
TRBV7-9,once,TRBJ2-5,CASRLSGGWQETQYF
TRBV7-9,.,TRBJ1-1,CSSSLGQGYTEAFF
TRBV10-1,once,TRBJ2-3,CASSEGGSSRDTQYF
TRBV2,.,TRBJ1-2,CASREGRGSYYGYTF
TRBV18,.,TRBJ2-1,CASSEQGSNEQFF
TRBV6-1,once,TRBJ1-1,CASTHRFGEAFF
TRBV6-1,.,TRBJ1-4,CATKDQANEKLFF
TRBV11-2,few,TRBJ2-5,CASSFQGFSEQYF
TRBV7-9,.,TRBJ1-1,CASSFYGGTEAFF
TRBV5-4,.,TRBJ2-1,CASSLKLAPYNEQFF
TRBV2,.,TRBJ1-5,CASSEARGGGRNQPQHF
TRBV7-6,.,TRBJ2-7,CASSLGGLYEQYF
TRBV18,.,TRBJ2-3,CASSPGQGKPDTQYF
TRBV11-3,.,TRBJ2-1,CASSLRTGGTDEQFF
TRBV27,.,TRBJ2-7,CASSGIPSHEQYF
TRBV18,.,TRBJ1-1,CASSPLDREDEAFF
TRBV6-1,few,TRBJ1-1,CASSELAANTEAFF
TRBV5-1,.,TRBJ1-3,CASSPTTGRSGNTIYF
TRBV5-1,.,TRBJ2-3,CASSLGRTGTDTQYF
TRBV5-6,.,TRBJ1-3,CANSLIGNTIYF
TRBV7-8,.,TRBJ2-2,CASSLKRVGTGELFF
TRBV5-8,.,TRBJ2-3,CASSWNRGLTDTQYF
TRBV6-1,.,TRBJ1-5,CASSVRTGNDQPQHF
TRBV6-1,.,TRBJ1-1,CASSDESRTEAFF
TRBV10-3,few,TRBJ2-3,CAISVSGTSTDTQYF
TRBV7-9,.,TRBJ2-4,CSSSLGHGELAKNIQYF
TRBV29-1,.,TRBJ1-1,CSVLPGHQPVAFF
TRBV5-6,.,TRBJ2-3,CASSFSGGRGADTQYF
TRBV5-1,.,TRBJ1-1,CASRSGQGIAEAFF
TRBV11-3,.,TRBJ2-3,CASSLASGRADTQYF
TRBV7-2,.,TRBJ1-2,CASSLGPANYGYTF
TRBV6-5,.,TRBJ1-2,CASSWSQGGLSGYTF
TRBV28,.,TRBJ1-4,CASRPGYRANEKLFF
TRBV10-3,.,TRBJ1-2,CAASGMSYGYTF
TRBV27,.,TRBJ2-7,CASSPFGGRSFQYF
TRBV4-1,.,TRBJ1-6,CASSQGLSNSPLHF
TRBV5-1,.,TRBJ2-7,CASSGMNRVRYDEQYF
TRBV2,.,TRBJ1-2,CASSNGQGADGYTF
TRBV2,.,TRBJ2-2,CASSQVGLMNTGELFF
TRBV11-2,.,TRBJ2-4,CASKALAKNIQYF
TRBV6-5,.,TRBJ1-4,CASSLNEKLFF
TRBV4-1,.,TRBJ2-7,CASSRSGTSGWDEQYF
TRBV9,.,TRBJ1-4,CASSALGAGTREKLFF
TRBV6-6,.,TRBJ2-7,CASSFRTSGTPYEQYF
TRBV5-8,.,TRBJ1-1,CASSPGIAWGVEYLVAEAFF
TRBV13,.,TRBJ2-2,CASSANTGILAGELFF
TRBV5-5,.,TRBJ1-2,CASSQGQPNYGYTF
TRBV4-2,.,TRBJ2-2,CASSERGSTGELFF
TRBV2,.,TRBJ1-5,CASRGTGGVVEKPQHF
TRBV9,.,TRBJ2-5,CASSVGDTETQYF
TRBV11-2,.,TRBJ2-2,CASSFSGRPTGELFF
TRBV14,.,TRBJ1-4,CASSLAGAVGEKLFF
TRBV7-9,.,TRBJ2-7,CSSSLVGSVPVGEQYF